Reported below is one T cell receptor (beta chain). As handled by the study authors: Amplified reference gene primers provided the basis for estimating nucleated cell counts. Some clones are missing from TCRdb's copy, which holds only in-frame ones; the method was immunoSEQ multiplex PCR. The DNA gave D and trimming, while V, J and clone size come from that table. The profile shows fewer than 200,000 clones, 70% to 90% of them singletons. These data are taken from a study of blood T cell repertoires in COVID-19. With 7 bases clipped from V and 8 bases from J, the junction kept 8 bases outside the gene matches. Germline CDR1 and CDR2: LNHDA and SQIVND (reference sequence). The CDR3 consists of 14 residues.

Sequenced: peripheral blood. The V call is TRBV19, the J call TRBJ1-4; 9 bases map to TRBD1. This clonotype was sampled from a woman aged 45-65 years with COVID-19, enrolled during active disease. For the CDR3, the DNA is TGTGCCAGTAAAAGGGGACAGGGTGGAGAAAAACTGTTTTTT. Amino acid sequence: CASKRGQGGEKLFF. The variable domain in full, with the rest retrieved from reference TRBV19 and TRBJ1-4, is DGGITQSPKYLFRKEGQNVTLSCEQNLNHDAMYWYRQDPGQGLRLIYYSQIVNDFQKGDIAEGYSVSREKKESFPLTVTSAQKNPTAFYLCASKRGQGGEKLFFGSGTQLSVL.